This T cell receptor beta chain was sequenced in a study of T cell repertoires and HLA-DP antigens. Across the study: Average DNA input: around 230 ng for CD137+CD4+ sorts, approximately 1,200 ng pre-culture.

Sequencing used immunoSEQ multiplex PCR; TCRdb keeps in-frame clones, though not all of them. Of over 100,000 clones listed, more than 85% are singletons. The CDR3 totals 16 residues. Germline assignment: CDR1 WSHSY and CDR2 SAAADI. Trimming cost V 8 bases and J 1 base; bases outside gene matches: 10. Untouched CD4+ T cells were isolated by negative selection, averaging about 98% purity. Comments on this clone: Its antigen remains unidentified.

Study-wide points: The CD4+ repertoire was not split into naive and memory.

This receptor was taken from a woman aged 18-30 years in good health and CMV-seronegative. The sequenced sample was CD4+ T cells from PBMCs. This chain connects TRBV10-2 to TRBJ1-4; 7 bases match TRBD1. The CDR3 DNA reads as TGCGCCAGCGCCGGTGGGCAGGGGGGAACTAATGAAAAACTGTTTTTT. The encoded protein is CASAGGQGGTNEKLFF.